A single sample is the source of the 14 T cell receptor beta chains below, sequenced in a study of regulatory T cells in long-lasting Graves disease. The time point here: newly diagnosed GD, antithyroid drugs for less than 3 months. There was RNA extracted from PBMCs, and the TCR library was made from it. Assembly of TCR beta libraries relied on iRepertoire HTBI primers together with Arm-PCR of CDR3 regions. MiXCR, applied by TCRdb to the multiplex PCR reads, yields one record per CDR3 protein. Among about 220,000 distinct CDR3 sequences listed, around 20% were seen once. This sample was shared with a second study, whose subject was T cells in Graves' hyperthyroidism and ophthalmopathy.

Specimen: peripheral blood mononuclear cells (PBMCs), collected at new diagnosis, from a patient treated with antithyroid drugs. The origin of the receptors is a woman younger than 45 with Graves disease.

The genes are TRBV9 and TRBJ1-3; possible D gene TRBD1, 5 bases. The length of the CDR3 is 16 residues. Germline lookup yields CDR1 SGDLS and CDR2 YYNGEE. V lost 4 bases and J lost 0, with 14 bases in between. CDR3 coding DNA: TGTGCCAGCAGCCCCACGCAGGGCTACTCTGGAAACACCATATATTTT. Its protein product is CASSPTQGYSGNTIYF. The full variable domain, with the rest looked up from reference TRBV9 and TRBJ1-3, is DSGVTQTPKHLITATGQRVTLRCSPRSGDLSVYWYQQSLDQGLQFLIQYYNGEERAKGNILERFSAQQFPDLHSELNLSSLELGDSALYFCASSPTQGYSGNTIYFGEGSWLTVV.

This clonotype was detected many times. Mismatch with germline at one junction end may stem from a read error. V and J are TRBV12-3 or TRBV12-4 and TRBJ2-7, with TRBD1 identical over 8 bases. The CDR3 loop spans 15 amino acids. The DNA for the CDR3 is TGTGCCAGCAGCTTAGGGCAGGGGGCATCGTACGAGCAGTACTTC. Encoded protein: CASSLGQGASYEQYF.

This chain connects TRBV6-2 or TRBV6-3 to TRBJ2-5, with a possible D match to TRBD2 (6 bases). This CDR3 has 15 amino acids. V was pared by 5 bases and J by 2 bases, with 15 bases between. CDR1 is MNHEY and CDR2 is SVGEGT in the germline V gene. CDR3 nucleotide sequence: TGTGCCAGCAGTGAATACCGGGGGAGGCAAGAGACCCAGTACTTC. This sequence encodes CASSEYRGRQETQYF.

This clonotype was picked up a small number of times. CDR3 in DNA: TGTGCCAGCAGCTTAGCGTCGGAGGGGGAGTGGAATAGCAATCAGCCCCAGCATTTT. Encoded protein: CASSLASEGEWNSNQPQHF. The chain recombines TRBV7-3 with TRBJ1-5; D possibly corresponds to TRBD1 (6 bases). V lost 2 bases and J 0 bases, leaving 20 bases between the germline ends. Germline CDR1 reads SGHTA; CDR2 reads FQGTGA. The CDR3 length is 19 residues.

The genes are TRBV5-1 and TRBJ1-2; 10 nucleotides align to TRBD1. The CDR3 loop spans 14 amino acids. J lost 8 bases, V lost 3 bases, and 7 bases had no gene match. Germline values: CDR1 SGHRS, CDR2 YFSETQ. The chain's CDR3 is CASSWDRGPGGYTF. In DNA form, the CDR3 reads TGCGCCAGCAGCTGGGACAGGGGCCCCGGCGGCTACACCTTC.

This clonotype has a handful of counts. The V gene is TRBV12-3 or TRBV12-4, the J gene TRBJ2-1; TRBD2 agrees at 9 bases. V lost 3 bases to trimming and J lost 0 bases; unmatched junction nucleotides: 6. This CDR3 spans 17 amino acids. The CDR3 DNA reads as TGTGCCAGCAGTTTGGTGTCTAGCGGGAACTCCTACAATGAGCAGTTCTTC. Amino acid sequence: CASSLVSSGNSYNEQFF.

In this sample, this clonotype turned up many times. The CDR3 coding sequence is TGCGCCAGCAGCCAAGGGACAGACCTGAACACTGAAGCTTTCTTT. Translation gives CASSQGTDLNTEAFF. The gene calls are TRBV4-1 and TRBJ1-1; a possible D gene is TRBD1 (6 bases). V lost 1 base and J lost 0, with 9 bases in between. CDR1 and CDR2 from the germline V gene are MGHRA and YSYEKL. This CDR3 contains 15 residues.

V gene TRBV11-2 combines with J gene TRBJ2-3, with 9 bases matching TRBD1. The DNA end is more similar to TRBJ2-7, so the J call may be wrong. The CDR3 has 14 residues. Germline V gene data show CDR1 as SGHAT and CDR2 as FQNNGV. CDR3 bases: TGTGCCAGCAGTTCGGACAGGGGAAAAGACGAGCAGTACTTC. This gives the protein CASSSDRGKDEQYF.

V usage is TRBV7-2 and J usage is TRBJ2-7, with D possibly being TRBD1 (6 bases). The V gene's germline CDR1 is SGHTA and CDR2 FQGNSA. Trimming pared 4 bases from V and 4 bases from J, leaving 14 bases between. The CDR3 sequence is 14 residues long. For the CDR3, the DNA is TGTGCCAGCAGCTCTTCTGGGGGCCCGTACGAGCAGTACTTC. Protein product: CASSSSGGPYEQYF.

The V call is TRBV28, the J call TRBJ1-6; no clear D gene. V was clipped by 6 bases and J by 7 bases, with 10 bases between them. This CDR3 region has 13 residues. Germline CDR1 and CDR2: MDHEN and SYDVKM. For the CDR3, the DNA is TGTGCCAGCAGGCCCGGGCCGAATTCACCCCTCCACTTT. Its protein is CASRPGPNSPLHF.

This clonotype was counted a few times. The chain has TRBV7-2 and TRBJ2-1, with 7 bases aligning to TRBD2. Trimming cost V 4 bases and J 7 bases; bases outside gene matches: 7. The CDR3 is made up of 14 amino acids. Germline CDR1 SGHTA, CDR2 FQGNSA. CDR3 DNA sequence: TGTGCCAGCAGCTCTTGGACTAGGGTTAATGAGCAGTTCTTC. Its protein product is CASSSWTRVNEQFF. The variable domain in full, completed from reference TRBV7-2 and TRBJ2-1, reads GAGVSQSPSNKVTEKGKDVELRCDPISGHTALYWYRQSLGQGLEFLIYFQGNSAPDKSGLPSDRFSAERTGGSVSTLTIQRTQQEDSAVYLCASSSWTRVNEQFFGPGTRLTVL.

This clonotype showed up many times. The J gene is TRBJ2-7, the V gene TRBV9, with TRBD1 matching 7 bases. The CDR3 spans 15 residues. Trimming took 4 bases from V and 5 from J; bases not matched to a gene: 12. Germline CDR1 reads SGDLS; CDR2 reads YYNGEE. CDR3 residues: CASSPRQSRGHEQYF. The CDR3 DNA reads as TGTGCCAGCAGCCCCCGACAGTCGAGGGGGCACGAGCAGTACTTC.

This rearrangement joins TRBV24-1 to TRBJ2-2; 7 positions agree with TRBD1. There are 15 residues in the CDR3. The V and J ends lost 4 bases and 4 bases, in that order; junction bases with no gene match: 5. Germline loops: CDR1 KGHDR, CDR2 SFDVKD. The CDR3 bases are TGTGCCACCAGTGAGCGGACAGGAGTCACCGGGGAGCTGTTTTTT. Translated: CATSERTGVTGELFF.

This chain joins TRBV7-2 and TRBJ2-5; 9 bases fit TRBD2. Germline loops: CDR1 SGHTA, CDR2 FQGNSA. The CDR3 has 15 residues. After removal of 4 bases from V and 4 bases from J, the junction contained 7 bases not matched to a gene. CDR3 bases: TGTGCCAGCAGCTGGGCCTGGACTAGCGCAGAGACCCAGTACTTC. It encodes CASSWAWTSAETQYF.